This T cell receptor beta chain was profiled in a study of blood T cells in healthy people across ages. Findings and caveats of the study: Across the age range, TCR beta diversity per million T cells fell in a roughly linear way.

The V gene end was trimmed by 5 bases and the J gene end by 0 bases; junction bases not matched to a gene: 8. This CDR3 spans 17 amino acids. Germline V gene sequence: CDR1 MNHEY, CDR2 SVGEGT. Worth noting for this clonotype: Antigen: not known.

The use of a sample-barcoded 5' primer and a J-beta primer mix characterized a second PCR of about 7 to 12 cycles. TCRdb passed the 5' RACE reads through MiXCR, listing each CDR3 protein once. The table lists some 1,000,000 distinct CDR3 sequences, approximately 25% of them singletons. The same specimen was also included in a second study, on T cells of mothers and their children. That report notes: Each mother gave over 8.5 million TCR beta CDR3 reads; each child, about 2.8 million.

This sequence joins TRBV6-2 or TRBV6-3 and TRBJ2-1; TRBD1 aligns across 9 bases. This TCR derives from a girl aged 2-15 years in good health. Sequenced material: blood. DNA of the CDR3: TGTGCCAGCAGTCTTGACAGGGGGTTAAGCTCCTACAATGAGCAGTTCTTC. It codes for CASSLDRGLSSYNEQFF.